Described below is a single T cell receptor (beta chain) sequence and its context. These data originate in a study of blood T cell repertoires in COVID-19. Background on the study: Samples came from the United States, Italy and Spain, spanning acute and convalescent COVID-19.

Original processing notes: The authors estimated nucleated cell counts from reference gene primer amplification. Assay: immunoSEQ multiplex PCR; the TCRdb copy retains only in-frame clones and omits some. Clone size and the V and J calls come from that table; the DNA yielded D and trimming. The table includes fewer than 120,000 clones, roughly 87% detected once. Germline CDR1 reads SEHNR; CDR2 reads FQNEAQ (reference sequence). The ends were cut back, 0 bases at V and 2 bases at J, with 8 bases in the middle. The length of the CDR3 is 15 residues. Sequencing was performed on peripheral blood. The V gene is TRBV7-9, the J gene TRBJ2-1; possible D gene TRBD2, 6 bases. This TCR came from a human donor in a cohort sampled during active COVID-19. CDR3 amino acids: CASSLAGGAYNEQFF. CDR3 DNA sequence: TGTGCCAGCAGCTTAGCCGGGGGAGCCTACAATGAGCAGTTCTTC.